This T cell receptor beta chain was sequenced for a study of blood T cell repertoires in COVID-19. Study information: Donors in the United States, Italy and Spain gave samples during acute or convalescent COVID-19. The analysed material was cDNA or gDNA that came from T cells, B-cell-depleted T cells, or PBMCs.

V shed 1 base and J shed 4 bases, with 11 bases lying between them. CDR3 length: 16 residues. The V gene's germline CDR1 is SGHDN and CDR2 FVKESK. Generated by immunoSEQ multiplex PCR, the TCRdb table keeps only in-frame clones and is missing some. The sample includes over 100,000 clones, about 70% seen only once; the top ten take approximately 2%. V is TRBV14 and J is TRBJ1-6, with D perhaps TRBD1 (5 bases). The sequence was collected from a woman aged 70-85 years with acute or convalescent COVID-19. Sequenced material: peripheral blood. The CDR3 sequence is CASSQARADYNSPLHF. CDR3 nucleotides: TGTGCCAGCAGCCAAGCCAGGGCCGATTATAATTCACCCCTCCACTTT.